This entry lists 9 T cell receptor beta chains sequenced from one sample in a study of shared clonotypes between healthy human individuals. Data came from immunoSEQ multiplex PCR; TCRdb stores just in-frame clones and leaves some out. The sample records some 2,000,000 clones, more than 90% being singletons. The sample was naive CD4+ T cells sorted from blood. Subset of the sample: CD45RA+ positively selected. Receptor source: a man aged 18 to 30 in good health.

Note on this clone: The same CDR3 can be traced to other DNA sequences in this sample. This sequence joins TRBV2 and TRBJ1-1; TRBD1 matches 8 bases. Germline V CDR1 and CDR2: SNHLY, FYNNEI. The CDR3 is made up of 13 amino acids. V lost 4 bases to trimming and J lost 5 bases; unmatched junction nucleotides: 3. CDR3 protein: CASSGQGRTEAFF. In DNA form, the CDR3 reads TGTGCCAGCAGTGGACAGGGGCGAACTGAAGCTTTCTTT.

Points on this clone: The identical CDR3 is also encoded by other nucleotide sequences in the sample. The chain links TRBV6-1 to TRBJ1-4; maybe TRBD1 (5 bases). The germline V gene encodes CDR1 MNHNS and CDR2 SASEGT. The CDR3 runs 14 residues. The V gene lost 2 bases and the J gene lost 5 bases, with 9 bases spanning the gap. CDR3 sequence: CASSERGGNEKLFF. In DNA, the CDR3 is TGTGCCAGCAGTGAACGGGGGGGGAATGAAAAACTGTTTTTT.

The chain joins TRBV10-3 to TRBJ2-7; 9 positions agree with TRBD2. Germline lookup yields CDR1 ENHRY and CDR2 SYGVKD. V shed 3 bases and J 2 bases; nucleotides not matched to a gene: 5. CDR3 length: 15 amino acids. As DNA, the CDR3 is TGTGCCATCAGTGAAGGACTAGCGCCGACCTACGAGCAGTACTTC. Residues: CAISEGLAPTYEQYF.

The rearrangement uses TRBV7-3 and TRBJ1-1; D uncertain. CDR3 length: 16 residues. Germline V gene sequence: CDR1 SGHTA, CDR2 FQGTGA. V was pared by 0 bases and J by 0 bases, with 11 bases between. The CDR3 sequence: CASSLTAAEMNTEAFF. The CDR3 region has the DNA TGTGCCAGCAGCTTAACGGCCGCAGAGATGAACACTGAAGCTTTCTTT.

The CDR3 bases are TGTGCCACTTCGCGTAGCGGGAGGTACGAGCAGTACTTC. Protein product: CATSRSGRYEQYF. This rearrangement joins TRBV6-5 to TRBJ2-7, with 10 nucleotides matching TRBD2. V shed 10 bases, J shed 4 bases, and the junction held 7 bases outside the gene matches. CDR1 is MNHEY, CDR2 SVGAGI, per germline. This CDR3 spans 13 amino acids.

This chain joins TRBV5-1 and TRBJ1-1, with D tentatively TRBD1 (6 bases). The CDR3 is 15 residues long. The V gene lost 0 bases and the J gene lost 2 bases, with 11 bases spanning the gap. Germline V gives CDR1 SGHRS, CDR2 YFSETQ. CDR3 residues: CASSLVGGGNTEAFF. The CDR3, as DNA: TGCGCCAGCAGCTTGGTAGGGGGTGGAAACACTGAAGCTTTCTTT.

This clone showed up just once. V is TRBV2 and J is TRBJ2-7, with 7 positions matching TRBD1. The CDR3 loop spans 15 amino acids. J gave up 3 bases and V 6 bases, and 11 bases lay outside the gene matches. Germline-derived CDR1 and CDR2 are SNHLY and FYNNEI. The CDR3 is CASRGLTGSGYEQYF. The CDR3 nucleotides read TGTGCCAGCAGGGGTTTGACAGGGTCTGGCTACGAGCAGTACTTC.

CDR3 loop: CASSPQQGAGYGYTF. Written as DNA, the CDR3 is TGCGCCAGCAGCCCTCAACAGGGGGCGGGCTATGGCTACACCTTC. V and J are TRBV4-1 and TRBJ1-2; 9 nucleotides line up with TRBD1. V was pared by 4 bases and J by 4 bases, with 7 bases of the junction left unmatched. The CDR3 totals 15 residues. Per the germline V gene, CDR1 is MGHRA and CDR2 is YSYEKL.

This chain joins TRBV6-1 and TRBJ1-2; D is unresolved. Germline V lookup: CDR1 MNHNS, CDR2 SASEGT. With 6 bases removed from V and 8 bases from J, the gap between germline ends came to 19 bases. The CDR3 consists of 14 residues. Here the CDR3 reads CASSPDRGRYGYTF. The CDR3 DNA reads TGTGCCAGCAGCCCGGACCGGGGTCGGTACGGCTACACCTTC.